The T cell receptor (beta chain) under discussion was sequenced for a study of cytomegalovirus exposure and HLA in healthy donors. The CDR3 totals 17 residues. J lost 5 bases, V lost 7 bases, and 15 bases had no gene match. CDR1 is SQVTM and CDR2 is ANQGSEA in the germline V gene. As to this clone: Its matching antigen is unknown.

60 Vbeta and 13 Jbeta primers were used in PCR. The method was immunoSEQ multiplex PCR; TCRdb's version includes in-frame clones alone and lacks a portion of them. This sample has over 75,000 clones, with 75% to 80% found just once. Study results and limitations: Researchers counted 150 to 200 TCR beta chains as cytomegalovirus-associated. In an earlier analysis, most TCR beta V segments were productive about 87% or about 30% of the time.

The source of this sequence is a female donor in good health and CMV-seronegative. Source material: PBMCs. V is TRBV29-1 and J is TRBJ2-1, with TRBD2 identical over 12 bases. The CDR3 loop reads CSGDRTPTSGRNNEQFF. CDR3 DNA: TGCAGCGGCGACAGGACCCCGACTAGCGGGAGAAACAATGAGCAGTTCTTC.